The 19 T cell receptor beta chains in this list originate from one sample, sequenced in a study of blood T cell repertoires in COVID-19. Clones were sequenced by immunoSEQ multiplex PCR, and TCRdb holds only the in-frame ones, with some missing. This repertoire shows roughly 100,000 clones, roughly 90% found once; its top ten account for around 3.4%. The source material was peripheral blood. These receptor sequences come from a woman aged 55-69 years with acute or convalescent COVID-19.

This rearrangement joins TRBV5-1 to TRBJ2-1; 7 bases match TRBD2. The ends lost 0 bases at V and 8 bases at J; junction bases unmatched: 5. Germline loops: CDR1 SGHRS, CDR2 YFSETQ. This CDR3 is built from 14 residues. CDR3 bases: TGCGCCAGCAGCTTGGAGCGGGATTCTTATGAGCAGTTCTTC. Amino acid sequence: CASSLERDSYEQFF. The variable domain in full, with the rest retrieved from reference TRBV5-1 and TRBJ2-1, is KAGVTQTPRYLIKTRGQQVTLSCSPISGHRSVSWYQQTPGQGLQFLFEYFSETQRNKGNFPGRFSGRQFSNSRSEMNVSTLELGDSALYLCASSLERDSYEQFFGPGTRLTVL.

The CDR3 sequence: CASQLGLAGETQYF. CDR3 DNA: TGCGCCAGCCAATTGGGACTAGCGGGAGAGACCCAGTACTTC. V gene TRBV5-1 combines with J gene TRBJ2-5, with 12 nucleotides matching TRBD2. J lost 4 bases, V lost 7 bases, and 5 bases had no gene match. Germline assignment: CDR1 SGHRS and CDR2 YFSETQ. The CDR3 contains 14 residues.

The chain joins TRBV28 to TRBJ2-2; 8 bases are a match to TRBD1. The CDR3 extends over 17 amino acids. J gave up 7 bases and V 5 bases, and 15 bases lay outside the gene matches. Germline V gene sequence: CDR1 MDHEN, CDR2 SYDVKM. The CDR3 region has the DNA TGTGCCAGCAGTCCCCGGACAGGGCCTTTCGGTATCGGGGAGCTGTTTTTT. This sequence encodes CASSPRTGPFGIGELFF.

Written as DNA, the CDR3 is TGTGCCAGCAGCCAACGGGAACTGAACACTGAAGCTTTCTTT. Encoded protein: CASSQRELNTEAFF. The genes are TRBV3-1 (or the pseudogene TRBV3-2) and TRBJ1-1; D gene ambiguous. Germline V gene data show CDR1 as LGHDT and CDR2 as YNNKEL (reference sequence). The length of the CDR3 is 14 residues. V was shortened by 2 bases and J by 0 bases, with 7 bases between the two germline ends.

V gene TRBV27 combines with J gene TRBJ1-1; tentative D call: TRBD1 (6 bases). Germline CDR1 is MNHEY and CDR2 is SMNVEV (reference sequence). Deletions cut 4 bases from V and 8 bases from J, with 14 bases between. The CDR3 sequence is 13 residues long. Here the CDR3 reads CASSSLQGTEAFF. The CDR3 nucleotides are TGTGCCAGCAGTTCCCTACAGGGCACGGAAGCTTTCTTT.

The V and J genes are TRBV2 and TRBJ2-2; D might be TRBD1 (6 bases). Germline CDR1 reads SNHLY; CDR2 reads FYNNEI. The CDR3 runs to 15 residues. Trimming removed 4 bases at V and 2 bases at J, with 11 bases between. CDR3 loop: CASSVGRGNTGELFF. The CDR3 nucleotides read TGTGCCAGCAGTGTCGGCAGGGGAAACACCGGGGAGCTGTTTTTT.

This clone appeared once. The chain combines TRBV5-4 with TRBJ2-5, with 7 bases matching TRBD2. Germline assignment: CDR1 SGHNT and CDR2 YYREEE (reference sequence). V shed 0 bases and J 1 base; nucleotides not matched to a gene: 9. This CDR3 region has 17 residues. The CDR3 DNA sequence: TGTGCCAGCAGCTTGGGACTAGCCGTCGGGAGCCAAGAGACCCAGTACTTC. Its translation: CASSLGLAVGSQETQYF.

The chain uses TRBV6-6 and TRBJ2-1, with 10 bases matching TRBD2. The CDR3 runs to 19 residues. Germline V gives CDR1 MNHNY, CDR2 SVGAGI (reference sequence). V lost 5 bases, J lost 0 bases, and 13 bases stayed unmatched. The CDR3 nucleotides are TGTGCCAGCAGTCGAGCCCGGGGACTAGCGACTGTCTCCTACAATGAGCAGTTCTTC. This encodes CASSRARGLATVSYNEQFF.

The rearrangement links TRBV2 to TRBJ1-6, with 7 bases that match TRBD1. V shed 0 bases and J 11 bases; nucleotides not matched to a gene: 10. Germline V gives CDR1 SNHLY, CDR2 FYNNEI. The CDR3 runs 16 residues. CDR3 coding DNA: TGTGCCAGCAGTGAAGCCTTTACAGGGGCAAGGACACCCCTCCACTTT. This sequence encodes CASSEAFTGARTPLHF.

A note on this clone: The sample holds other DNA sequences that translate to the same CDR3. V is TRBV27 and J is TRBJ2-1; 9 bases map to TRBD2. The CDR3 has 13 amino acids. The V and J ends lost 3 bases and 7 bases, in that order; junction bases with no gene match: 1. Looked up from germline, CDR1 is MNHEY and CDR2 is SMNVEV (reference sequence). The CDR3 sequence is CASSFSGRNEQFF. The CDR3 DNA follows: TGTGCCAGCAGTTTCAGCGGGAGGAATGAGCAGTTCTTC.

The chain combines TRBV19 with TRBJ1-1; D is perhaps TRBD1 (6 bases). V gave up 8 bases and J gave up 5 bases, with 18 bases separating them. This CDR3 comprises 14 residues. Per germline, CDR1 LNHDA and CDR2 SQIVND (reference sequence). CDR3 in DNA: TGTGCCAGTCGGATCACAGGGACGACGACTGAAGCTTTCTTT. Residues: CASRITGTTTEAFF.

V gene TRBV6-5 combines with J gene TRBJ2-1, with 7 nucleotides matching TRBD2. The CDR3 spans 15 residues. Germline V gene data show CDR1 as MNHEY and CDR2 as SVGAGI. V lost 6 bases and J lost 7; bases outside the gene matches: 12. The CDR3 sequence: CASSPRGEGPNEQFF. CDR3 bases: TGTGCCAGCAGCCCCCGGGGGGAGGGCCCAAATGAGCAGTTCTTC.

The chain carries TRBV7-9 and TRBJ2-1; 12 nucleotides line up with TRBD2. This CDR3 has 15 amino acids. With V trimmed by 5 bases and J by 9 bases, 8 bases remained unmatched. Germline CDR1 and CDR2: SEHNR and FQNEAQ (reference sequence). The CDR3 is CASSPLAGGLGEQFF. The CDR3 nucleotides read TGTGCCAGCAGCCCACTAGCGGGAGGTTTGGGTGAGCAGTTCTTC.

This chain connects TRBV19 to TRBJ1-1, with D perhaps matching TRBD1 (5 bases). The CDR3 extends over 14 amino acids. The germline V and J ends were trimmed by 4 bases and 4 bases, with 13 bases remaining between them. The germline V gene has CDR1 LNHDA and CDR2 SQIVND (reference sequence). CDR3 amino acids: CASSSGAWTTEAFF. DNA for the CDR3: TGTGCCAGTAGTAGCGGGGCCTGGACCACTGAAGCTTTCTTT.

The sample holds a few counts of this clone. The chain combines TRBV9 with TRBJ2-2; D might be TRBD1 (5 bases). Germline V gene lookup returns CDR1 SGDLS and CDR2 YYNGEE. This CDR3 comprises 15 residues. V lost 3 bases to trimming and J lost 7 bases, with 16 bases between them. The CDR3 loop reads CASSGSLGQGGELFF. The CDR3 DNA is TGTGCCAGCAGCGGGTCACTTGGGCAGGGCGGGGAGCTGTTTTTT.

V is TRBV5-1 and J is TRBJ2-5, with 7 nucleotides matching TRBD2. Germline lookup yields CDR1 SGHRS and CDR2 YFSETQ. The V gene end was trimmed by 4 bases and the J gene end by 3 bases; junction bases not matched to a gene: 9. This CDR3 has 15 amino acids. As DNA, the CDR3 is TGCGCCAGCAGCACCTCCCCTCTAGCGGAAGAGACCCAGTACTTC. This encodes CASSTSPLAEETQYF.

V usage is TRBV19 and J usage is TRBJ1-1; D is unclear. The germline V gene encodes CDR1 LNHDA and CDR2 SQIVND (reference sequence). Trimming pared 4 bases from V and 1 base from J, leaving 7 bases between. This CDR3 has 13 residues. The CDR3: CASSRNWNTEAFF. CDR3 DNA sequence: TGTGCCAGTAGTAGAAACTGGAACACTGAAGCTTTCTTT.

This clone has just a few counts. V is TRBV11-2 and J is TRBJ1-2; possible D gene TRBD1, 6 bases. This CDR3 region has 14 residues. Germline values: CDR1 SGHAT, CDR2 FQNNGV. Trimming took 6 bases from V and 2 from J, leaving 13 bases between them. The CDR3 is CASSQDRLNYGYTF. CDR3 nucleotides: TGTGCCAGCAGTCAAGACAGGCTGAACTATGGCTACACCTTC. The full variable domain, in which reference TRBV11-2 and TRBJ1-2 provide the parts outside the CDR3, is EAGVAQSPRYKIIEKRQSVAFWCNPISGHATLYWYQQILGQGPKLLIQFQNNGVVDDSQLPKDRFSAERLKGVDSTLKIQPAKLEDSAVYLCASSQDRLNYGYTFGSGTRLTVV.

This chain links TRBV19 with TRBJ1-5; a possible D gene is TRBD1 (5 bases). Trimming shortened V by 3 bases and J by 2 bases, and 11 bases separated the two germline ends. From germline, CDR1 is LNHDA and CDR2 SQIVND (reference sequence). The CDR3 consists of 15 residues. This chain's CDR3 is CASSIRDRGNQPQHF. The CDR3 DNA follows: TGTGCCAGTAGTATCAGGGATAGAGGCAATCAGCCCCAGCATTTT. Together with reference TRBV19 and TRBJ1-5, the CDR3 gives the full variable domain: DGGITQSPKYLFRKEGQNVTLSCEQNLNHDAMYWYRQDPGQGLRLIYYSQIVNDFQKGDIAEGYSVSREKKESFPLTVTSAQKNPTAFYLCASSIRDRGNQPQHFGDGTRLSIL.